These 27 T cell receptor beta chains were all obtained from the same sample, sequenced in a study of blood T cell repertoires in COVID-19. Generated by immunoSEQ multiplex PCR, the TCRdb table keeps only in-frame clones and is missing some. The data contain approximately 100,000 clones, 65% to 90% of them singletons. The sequencing input was peripheral blood. The receptors were gathered from a woman at least 80 years old with active or convalescent COVID-19.

The chain links TRBV21-1 to TRBJ1-5. TRBV21-1 is annotated as a pseudogene. CDR3 length equals 15 residues. CDR3 DNA sequence: TGTGCCAGCAGCAAAAGGCGGGTTGGTAATCAGCCCCAGCATTTT. Amino acids: CASSKRRVGNQPQHF.

The chain employs TRBV11-2 and TRBJ2-3; TRBD2 matches 7 bases. This CDR3 contains 17 residues. Losses at the gene ends were 7 bases for V and 2 bases for J; bases not matched to a gene: 15. CDR1 and CDR2 from the germline V gene are SGHAT and FQNNGV. The CDR3, as DNA: TGTGCCAGCAAGCTTAGGGGTACGGGAGGCATCACAGATACGCAGTATTTT. It codes for CASKLRGTGGITDTQYF.

The V gene is TRBV10-2, the J gene TRBJ2-3; 9 positions match TRBD2. Germline CDR1 is WSHSY and CDR2 is SAAADI. V gave up 3 bases and J gave up 5 bases; unmatched junction bases: 9. CDR3 length: 16 amino acids. The chain's CDR3 is CASSDPREGQRDTQYF. The CDR3 nucleotides read TGCGCCAGCAGTGATCCGCGGGAGGGCCAGAGAGATACGCAGTATTTT.

This chain connects TRBV7-9 to TRBJ2-1, with 13 bases fitting TRBD2. The V gene end was trimmed by 5 bases and the J gene end by 12 bases; junction bases not matched to a gene: 7. CDR1 SEHNR and CDR2 FQNEAQ come from the germline V gene (reference sequence). The CDR3 contains 14 residues. The CDR3 loop reads CASSPRTSGSLQFF. For the CDR3, the DNA is TGTGCCAGCAGCCCTCGGACTAGCGGGAGTTTGCAGTTCTTC. Full variable domain (rest looked up from reference TRBV7-9 and TRBJ2-1): DTGVSQNPRHKITKRGQNVTFRCDPISEHNRLYWYRQTLGQGPEFLTYFQNEAQLEKSRLLSDRFSAERPKGSFSTLEIQRTEQGDSAMYLCASSPRTSGSLQFFGPGTRLTVL.

The chain employs TRBV25-1 and TRBJ2-5; 7 positions agree with TRBD2. The CDR3 runs 13 residues. CDR1 is MGHDK, CDR2 SYGVNS, per germline. The ends lost 2 bases at V and 9 bases at J; junction bases unmatched: 6. In nucleotides, the CDR3 is TGTGCCAGCAGTGAACGTGGGGGGGAGGCCCAGTACTTC. Translation gives CASSERGGEAQYF.

The genes are TRBV7-9 and TRBJ1-2; TRBD1 might be the D (5 bases). This CDR3 has 13 residues. Trimming shortened V by 1 base and J by 8 bases, and 11 bases separated the two germline ends. Germline values: CDR1 SEHNR, CDR2 FQNEAQ (reference sequence). CDR3 loop: CASSLEINRGYTF. In DNA form, the CDR3 reads TGTGCCAGCAGCTTAGAGATCAACAGGGGCTACACCTTC. The variable domain in full, completed from reference TRBV7-9 and TRBJ1-2, reads DTGVSQNPRHKITKRGQNVTFRCDPISEHNRLYWYRQTLGQGPEFLTYFQNEAQLEKSRLLSDRFSAERPKGSFSTLEIQRTEQGDSAMYLCASSLEINRGYTFGSGTRLTVV.

The V gene is TRBV4-1, the J gene TRBJ2-3, with 13 positions matching TRBD2. Per germline, CDR1 MGHRA and CDR2 YSYEKL. The CDR3 has 15 residues. The V and J ends lost 6 bases and 4 bases, in that order; junction bases with no gene match: 4. The CDR3 DNA is TGCGCCAGCAGACTAGCGGGAGGGCGGTCAGATACGCAGTATTTT. Its translation: CASRLAGGRSDTQYF.

The rearrangement joins TRBV15 to TRBJ1-1; 7 bases are shared with TRBD1. The V segment lost 0 bases and the J segment 0 bases; nucleotides outside the gene matches: 1. Looked up from germline, CDR1 is LNHNV and CDR2 is YYDKDF (reference sequence). This CDR3 has 15 amino acids. The CDR3 loop is CATSRDRGMNTEAFF. The CDR3, as DNA: TGTGCCACCAGCAGAGACAGGGGGATGAACACTGAAGCTTTCTTT.

The genes are TRBV28 and TRBJ1-1; 9 bases are shared with TRBD1. The CDR3 contains 15 residues. V was clipped by 1 base and J by 4 bases; unmatched bases: 4. The V gene's germline CDR1 is MDHEN and CDR2 SYDVKM. The CDR3 bases are TGTGCCAGCAGTTTATCCTCGACAGGGGGCACTGAAGCTTTCTTT. Amino acids: CASSLSSTGGTEAFF.

The V call is TRBV9, the J call TRBJ2-2, with 12 bases matching TRBD1. The J segment lost 5 bases and the V segment lost 3 bases, leaving 11 bases of the junction unmatched. The CDR3 extends over 18 amino acids. Germline V gene lookup returns CDR1 SGDLS and CDR2 YYNGEE. CDR3 sequence (DNA): TGTGCCAGCAGCGCCCGCCCGGGACAGGGGGCGAGGACCGGGGAGCTGTTTTTT. Protein product: CASSARPGQGARTGELFF.

The J gene is TRBJ1-6, the V gene TRBV4-2, with D possibly matching TRBD1 (6 bases). This CDR3 has 18 amino acids. From germline, CDR1 is LGHNA and CDR2 YNFKEQ. V was shortened by 4 bases and J by 7 bases, with 23 bases between the two germline ends. The CDR3, as DNA: TGTGCCAGCAGCCTACCAACTCCCCCGGGACAAGTAAATTCACCCCTCCACTTT. Translated: CASSLPTPPGQVNSPLHF.

V is TRBV18 and J is TRBJ2-5; 11 bases are shared with TRBD1. There are 19 residues in the CDR3. Germline assignment: CDR1 KGHSH and CDR2 LQKENI. The J segment lost 5 bases and the V segment lost 3 bases, leaving 17 bases of the junction unmatched. The CDR3 here is CASSPRVLLDRGQEETQYF. The CDR3, as DNA: TGTGCCAGCTCACCTCGCGTGCTTTTGGACAGGGGGCAAGAGGAGACCCAGTACTTC. The full variable domain, rest sourced from reference TRBV18 and TRBJ2-5, is NAGVMQNPRHLVRRRGQEARLRCSPMKGHSHVYWYRQLPEEGLKFMVYLQKENIIDESGMPKERFSAEFPKEGPSILRIQQVVRGDSAAYFCASSPRVLLDRGQEETQYFGPGTRLLVL.

The chain employs TRBV28 and TRBJ1-1; TRBD1 aligns across 9 bases. V lost 5 bases to trimming and J lost 5 bases; unmatched junction nucleotides: 9. CDR3 length: 15 residues. From germline, CDR1 is MDHEN and CDR2 SYDVKM. In nucleotides, the CDR3 is TGTGCCAGCAGTCAAAGGGGACAGGGTCGGACTGAAGCTTTCTTT. Translation gives CASSQRGQGRTEAFF.

The V gene is TRBV15, the J gene TRBJ2-7; D is possibly TRBD2 (6 bases). Germline V gene sequence: CDR1 LNHNV, CDR2 YYDKDF (reference sequence). The V end was cut by 3 bases, the J end by 6 bases, with 12 bases between. The CDR3 covers 13 residues. The CDR3 sequence is CATSSGGRTEQYF. In nucleotides, the CDR3 is TGTGCCACCAGCAGCGGAGGGAGAACCGAGCAGTACTTC.

The chain combines TRBV5-8 with TRBJ2-1, with 9 nucleotides matching TRBD1. This CDR3 has 15 residues. V lost 3 bases and J lost 10; bases outside the gene matches: 11. CDR1 is SGHTS and CDR2 is YDEGEE in the germline V gene. CDR3 residues: CASSSRDRVNWEQFF. The CDR3 coding sequence is TGTGCCAGCAGCTCCCGGGACAGGGTTAATTGGGAGCAGTTCTTC.

The rearrangement uses TRBV27 and TRBJ2-1; D gene ambiguous. Trimming removed 6 bases at V and 5 bases at J, with 20 bases between. In germline, CDR1 is MNHEY, CDR2 SMNVEV (reference sequence). The CDR3 length is 16 residues. CDR3 DNA: TGTGCCAGCAGCTCCGGAGCGCAATTTTGGGACAATGAGCAGTTCTTC. Its protein product is CASSSGAQFWDNEQFF.

The V gene is TRBV4-1, the J gene TRBJ2-7; weak D call: TRBD2 (6 bases). In germline, CDR1 is MGHRA, CDR2 YSYEKL. This CDR3 spans 15 amino acids. V dropped 4 bases and J dropped 5 bases, with 18 bases sitting between them. CDR3 loop: CASSLSGREVDEQYF. CDR3 sequence (DNA): TGCGCCAGCAGCCTCTCGGGAAGGGAGGTCGACGAGCAGTACTTC.

This chain uses TRBV19 with TRBJ1-4, with a tentative D call TRBD1 (5 bases). CDR3 length equals 13 residues. Trimming removed 5 bases from V and 6 bases from J, with 10 bases in between. Germline V lookup: CDR1 LNHDA, CDR2 SQIVND (reference sequence). This chain's CDR3 is CASSAGLYEKLFF. The CDR3 DNA sequence: TGTGCCAGTAGTGCAGGGTTGTATGAAAAACTGTTTTTT.

The CDR3 nucleotides are TGTGCCAGTCGGGACAGGGGTACCCATTACAATGAGCAGTTCTTC. Translation: CASRDRGTHYNEQFF. The gene calls are TRBV19 and TRBJ2-1, with 10 nucleotides matching TRBD1. The germline CDR1 and CDR2 sequences are LNHDA and SQIVND (reference sequence). This CDR3 region has 15 residues. The V gene end was trimmed by 8 bases and the J gene end by 4 bases; junction bases not matched to a gene: 8.

Here the CDR3 reads CASKPGQAAYEQYF. DNA for the CDR3: TGTGCCAGCAAACCGGGACAGGCCGCCTACGAGCAGTACTTC. This sequence joins TRBV6-5 and TRBJ2-7; TRBD1 agrees at 8 bases. The CDR3 has 14 residues. From germline, CDR1 is MNHEY and CDR2 SVGAGI. V lost 7 bases to trimming and J lost 2 bases; unmatched junction nucleotides: 7.

This clone came up once. This chain uses TRBV6-5 with TRBJ1-3; TRBD1 agrees at 7 bases. Germline-derived CDR1 and CDR2 are MNHEY and SVGAGI. The V segment lost 2 bases and the J segment 0 bases; nucleotides outside the gene matches: 1. The CDR3 contains 15 residues. The DNA of the CDR3 is TGTGCCAGCAGTTACCGACAGGGCTCTGGAAACACCATATATTTT. This translates into CASSYRQGSGNTIYF.

The genes are TRBV5-4 and TRBJ1-1, with 7 bases that match TRBD1. V was clipped by 4 bases and J by 1 base; unmatched bases: 7. This CDR3 has 15 amino acids. The germline V gene has CDR1 SGHNT and CDR2 YYREEE (reference sequence). CDR3 sequence reads: CASSPTGQPNTEAFF. Written as DNA, the CDR3 is TGTGCCAGCAGCCCTACGGGACAGCCGAACACTGAAGCTTTCTTT.

The J gene is TRBJ2-1, the V gene TRBV3-1 (or the pseudogene TRBV3-2), with 13 nucleotides matching TRBD2. Germline V gene lookup returns CDR1 LGHDT and CDR2 YNNKEL (reference sequence). The CDR3 loop spans 17 amino acids. V trimming: 5 bases; J trimming: 4 bases; junction bases outside the gene matches: 8. CDR3 sequence reads: CASSTPTSGRYYNEQFF. For the CDR3, the DNA is TGTGCCAGCAGCACTCCGACTAGCGGGAGGTATTACAATGAGCAGTTCTTC.

This chain joins TRBV12-2 and TRBJ2-7; TRBD1, the table's D call, was not compared with the DNA. TRBV12-2 is shown as a pseudogene. The CDR3 consists of 15 residues. The CDR3 DNA sequence: TGTGCAAGTCGCTCTTCCTTAGACAGGGGTCGAGAGCAGTACTTC. Translated, it gives CASRSSLDRGREQYF.

This clone was detected only once. The chain carries TRBV20-1 and TRBJ2-3; D is possibly TRBD1 (6 bases). V lost 3 bases and J lost 2, with 9 bases in between. CDR3 length: 13 amino acids. The germline V gene has CDR1 DFQATT and CDR2 SNEGSKA (reference sequence). CDR3 nucleotides: TGCAGTGCTAGTAACAGGGACACAGATACGCAGTATTTT. It codes for CSASNRDTDTQYF.

The chain joins TRBV5-1 to TRBJ2-1; the D is unclear. The CDR3 covers 15 residues. Germline CDR1 is SGHRS and CDR2 is YFSETQ. V was cut by 1 base and J by 2 bases, with 10 bases left in between. The CDR3 DNA sequence: TGCGCCAGCAGCTTGTCGGTCCAAACCTACAATGAGCAGTTCTTC. Translated, it gives CASSLSVQTYNEQFF.

This rearrangement joins TRBV3-1 (or the pseudogene TRBV3-2) to TRBJ1-1; D is ambiguous. This CDR3 has 16 amino acids. Trimming removed 0 bases from V and 1 base from J, with 12 bases in between. Germline CDR1 reads LGHDT; CDR2 reads YNNKEL (reference sequence). CDR3 loop: CASSQDAGSENTEAFF. CDR3 in DNA: TGTGCCAGCAGCCAAGATGCGGGAAGCGAGAACACTGAAGCTTTCTTT.